The present T cell receptor beta chain was sequenced within a study of PD-L1 blockade in urothelial cancer. Some clones are missing from TCRdb's copy, which holds only in-frame ones; the method was immunoSEQ multiplex PCR. Here the sample spans about 79,000 clones, approximately 83% being singletons. CDR1 SGHDT and CDR2 YYEEEE come from the germline V gene. This CDR3 comprises 14 residues. This sample's time point: pretreatment peripheral blood. A total of 1 to 8 samples per patient were collected pretreatment and on-treatment. A note on this clone: Sequence at one end of the junction differs from germline and may be a read error.

The chain has TRBV5-6 and TRBJ2-7; D not certain. This receptor was identified in a man in his sixties with urothelial cancer. The sample here was PBMCs, taken around atezolizumab (anti-PD-L1) treatment. The CDR3 coding sequence is TGTGCCAACAGCTTTGATGGTTTTAGCTACGAGCAGTACTTC. This sequence encodes CANSFDGFSYEQYF.